The text below deals with one T cell receptor (beta chain). The antigen is undetermined. The sample holds other DNA sequences that translate to the same CDR3. The data are from a study of T cell responses to AZD1222 COVID-19 vaccine. Study observations and caveats: At baseline, just a handful of AZD1222 recipients tested seropositive.

The V gene end was trimmed by 5 bases and the J gene end by 3 bases; junction bases not matched to a gene: 4. Germline V lookup: CDR1 MNHEY, CDR2 SVGAGI. CDR3 length: 15 residues. The data were produced by immunoSEQ multiplex PCR, yet TCRdb's version contains in-frame clones alone and is incomplete. The table has about 86,000 clones, more than 75% seen once. This sequence originates from an adult who received the AZD1222 COVID-19 vaccine. The starting material was peripheral blood, obtained 28 days after the second AZD1222 dose. This rearrangement joins TRBV6-5 to TRBJ1-3; 10 nucleotides line up with TRBD1. The CDR3 coding sequence is TGTGCCAGCAGTCGGACAGGGGGAAGTGGAAACACCATATATTTT. Encoded protein: CASSRTGGSGNTIYF.